Listed here is a single T cell receptor (beta chain). Its antigen is unidentified. V shed 5 bases, J shed 3 bases, and the junction held 2 bases outside the gene matches. Germline values: CDR1 SGHTA, CDR2 FQGTGA. The CDR3 has 14 amino acids. These data belong to a study of cytomegalovirus exposure and HLA in healthy donors. This PCR relied on a set of 60 Vbeta primers and 13 Jbeta primers. TCRdb's table, derived via immunoSEQ multiplex PCR, lists solely in-frame clones and lacks some. Its listing shows over 100,000 clones. Study conclusions and caveats: Rare TCR sequences dominated, though some public TCRs recurred in many donors. Within an earlier analysis, most TCR beta V segments proved productive either about 87% or about 30% of the time. CMV antigen specificity of a few CMV-associated chains was confirmed in vitro.

The sequenced sample consisted of PBMCs. This clonotype was obtained from a man aged 18 to 29 in good health and CMV-seronegative. The chain links TRBV7-3 to TRBJ2-1, with TRBD1 matching 9 bases. This CDR3 reads CASSADRGYNEQFF. In DNA, the CDR3 is TGTGCCAGCAGCGCGGACAGGGGCTACAATGAGCAGTTCTTC.